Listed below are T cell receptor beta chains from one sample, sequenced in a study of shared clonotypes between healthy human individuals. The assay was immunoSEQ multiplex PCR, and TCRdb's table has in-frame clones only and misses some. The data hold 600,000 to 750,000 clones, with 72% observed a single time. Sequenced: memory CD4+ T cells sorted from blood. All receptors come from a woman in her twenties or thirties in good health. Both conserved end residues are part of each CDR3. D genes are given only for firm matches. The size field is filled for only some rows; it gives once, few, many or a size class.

TGTGCCAGCAGAGGGTCCAGGACATCCTCCTACGAGCAGTACTTC CASRGSRTSSYEQYF TRBJ2-7 - - TRBV6-1
TGCGCCAGTAGGCCGGGAGTGAACACTGAAGCTTTCTTT CASRPGVNTEAFF TRBJ1-1 - many TRBV5-1
TGCAGCGTTGAAGAGGGGGGAGCGGGAGAAGCAGATACGCAGTATTTT CSVEEGGAGEADTQYF TRBJ2-3 TRBD2 few TRBV29-1
TGTGCCAGCAGTCCACAGACGGGGCCGGGGACCCAGTACTTC CASSPQTGPGTQYF TRBJ2-5 - few TRBV2
TGTGCCAGCAGCTTAGCTGTCACCGTCTACGAGCAGTACTTC CASSLAVTVYEQYF TRBJ2-7 - few TRBV7-8
TGTGCCAGCAGCCCACGGACAGGGCTCAATGAGCAGTTCTTC CASSPRTGLNEQFF TRBJ2-1 TRBD1 - TRBV7-9
TGTGCCAGCAGTTTAGCCAGGGGGCGAAGTACTGAAGCTTTCTTT CASSLARGRSTEAFF TRBJ1-1 TRBD1 - TRBV28
TGTGCCAGTAGTATAGAGTCAGGACAGGGGCGAAATGAGCAGTTCTTC CASSIESGQGRNEQFF TRBJ2-1 TRBD1 - TRBV19
TGCAGCGGGAGGGGGGACTCGAGACTTAACAATGAGCAGTTCTTC CSGRGDSRLNNEQFF TRBJ2-1 - - TRBV29-1
TGCGCCAGCAGTGCGCAGGGGACTAATGAAAAACTGTTTTTT CASSAQGTNEKLFF TRBJ1-4 - - TRBV5-1
TGTGCCAGCACCGGAACAGATACGCAGTATTTT CASTGTDTQYF TRBJ2-3 - many TRBV2
TGTGCCAGCAGCAGGGACTTCAGAGGAAACTATGGCTACACCTTC CASSRDFRGNYGYTF TRBJ1-2 - few TRBV6-4
TGCACCAGCAGCCAACTACATCGGGGGAGGAGCCCACCCTACGAGCAGTACTTC CTSSQLHRGRSPPYEQYF TRBJ2-7 - - TRBV1
TGTGCCAGCAGCTTAGCGGTGGCTAGCTGGCGCGAGCAGTACTTC CASSLAVASWREQYF TRBJ2-7 - - TRBV7-2
TGTGCCAGCAGCCCCTGGGAGGGTTGGGGCTACGAGCAGTACTTC CASSPWEGWGYEQYF TRBJ2-7 TRBD2 many TRBV11-2